This TCR beta chain was found in a study of T cell responses to AZD1222 COVID-19 vaccine. General study points: Increases in Spike-specific TCR breadth and depth were seen after two AZD1222 doses.

After removal of 6 bases from V and 2 bases from J, the junction contained 6 bases not matched to a gene. The CDR3 extends over 15 amino acids. Per germline, CDR1 SGHTA and CDR2 FQGNSA. TCRdb's table, derived via immunoSEQ multiplex PCR, lists solely in-frame clones and lacks some. The sample contains some 120,000 clones, roughly 90% of which appear only once. Concerning this clone itself: Its specificity is not known.

The source of this sequence is an adult who received the AZD1222 COVID-19 vaccine. This material consisted of peripheral blood, taken 28 days after the second AZD1222 dose. J is TRBJ1-5 and V is TRBV7-2; 8 bases match TRBD1. The CDR3 loop reads CASRPGGGGNQPQHF. The DNA for the CDR3 is TGTGCCAGCAGACCAGGGGGCGGGGGCAATCAGCCCCAGCATTTT.